The present entry profiles one T cell receptor beta chain with its context. No antigen is known for it. The germline V gene has CDR1 KGHSH and CDR2 LQKENI. CDR3 size: 14 residues. With V trimmed by 3 bases and J by 7 bases, 8 bases remained unmatched. The data were obtained in a study of siplizumab effects on memory and regulatory T cells. Study results and caveats: Solely a minor proportion of alloreactive clones could be assigned to unstimulated subsets. Apparently key alloresponse contributors, naive T cells also seemed more diverse than memory cells. Where siplizumab was present, mappable alloreactive CD4+ clones averaged around 69% Treg-derived, compared with more than 25% in controls. There was no confirmation of the suppressive function of proliferating Tregs from siplizumab cultures.

Produced via immunoSEQ multiplex PCR; TCRdb's table is partial and in-frame only. The sample consists of about 100,000 clones, roughly 91% of them appearing once. This TCR was sampled from a human donor in good health. Sequencing was carried out using non-Treg CD4+ T cells sorted from blood. J is TRBJ2-7 and V is TRBV18; 8 bases line up with TRBD2. CDR3 sequence reads: CASSPGRTSLEQYF. The CDR3, as DNA: TGTGCCAGCTCACCTGGCCGGACTAGCTTAGAGCAGTACTTC.